A single T cell receptor beta chain is shown here with its context. Profiled with immunoSEQ multiplex PCR; TCRdb holds only in-frame clones, not every one. The sample has under 350,000 clones; approximately 90% are singletons. This specimen comes from a study of blood T cell repertoires in COVID-19. The CDR3 loop spans 14 amino acids. The V gene end was trimmed by 1 base and the J gene end by 10 bases; junction bases not matched to a gene: 6. Per germline, CDR1 LGHDT and CDR2 YNNKEL (reference sequence). This sequence originates from a woman aged 25 to 39 with COVID-19, enrolled during active disease. The source material was peripheral blood. V usage is TRBV3-1 (or the pseudogene TRBV3-2) and J usage is TRBJ2-1; 8 bases are a match to TRBD2. The CDR3 bases are TGTGCCAGCAGCCAAGTGTCGGGAGGGCGCGAGCAGTTCTTC. This gives the protein CASSQVSGGREQFF.